The rows below give T cell receptor beta chains drawn from one sample of a study of response to subunit inactivated influenza vaccine. One entry per CDR3 protein, called by TCRdb with MiXCR from the RT-PCR reads. The sample yields a few hundred thousand distinct CDR3 sequences, over 9.5% seen once. The material was PBMCs from blood, obtained around seven weeks after vaccination. The receptors derive from a man between 50 and 59 years old who received an inactivated influenza vaccine. Each CDR3 is given with its conserved first and last residue. Each record gives: D gene, J gene, V gene, clone size, CDR3 protein, CDR3 DNA. D genes are given only for firm matches. The size entry is marked missing in some rows and otherwise reads once, few, many or a size class.

>TRBD1|TRBJ2-3|TRBV5-4|NA
CASSFVQGVNTQYF
TGTGCCAGCAGCTTTGTACAGGGGGTAAATACGCAGTATTTT
>NA|TRBJ1-2|TRBV4-3|few
CASSQDATLNYGYTF
TGCGCCAGCAGCCAAGATGCCACATTGAATTATGGCTACACCTTC
>TRBD2|TRBJ2-1|TRBV10-3|many
CAISSGLAASAYNEQFF
TGTGCCATCAGCTCGGGACTAGCGGCCTCCGCCTACAATGAGCAGTTCTTC
>NA|TRBJ1-2|TRBV6-2/TRBV6-3|NA
CASKLDGPFYGYTF
TGTGCCAGCAAACTCGACGGGCCGTTCTATGGCTACACCTTC
>NA|TRBJ2-5|TRBV2|few
CASSEYRSEETQYF
TGTGCCAGCAGTGAATACAGAAGCGAAGAGACCCAGTACTTC
>TRBD1|TRBJ2-7|TRBV6-1|many
CASSEGLDRNYEQYF
TGTGCCAGCAGCGAGGGCTTGGACAGGAACTACGAGCAGTACTTC
>TRBD2|TRBJ2-4|TRBV20-1|few
CSARGLAGLAKNIQYF
TGCAGTGCTAGGGGACTAGCGGGGCTAGCCAAAAACATTCAGTACTTC
>NA|TRBJ2-7|TRBV4-2|few
CASSQQGLSSYEQYF
TGTGCCAGCAGCCAACAGGGTCTGAGCTCCTACGAGCAGTACTTC
>TRBD2|TRBJ2-1|TRBV15|NA
CATSRVGGVLDEQFF
TGTGCCACCAGCAGAGTCGGGGGGGTCCTGGATGAGCAGTTCTTC
>NA|TRBJ2-3|TRBV20-1|NA
CSAIETTDTQYF
TGCAGTGCTATAGAGACAACAGATACGCAGTATTTT